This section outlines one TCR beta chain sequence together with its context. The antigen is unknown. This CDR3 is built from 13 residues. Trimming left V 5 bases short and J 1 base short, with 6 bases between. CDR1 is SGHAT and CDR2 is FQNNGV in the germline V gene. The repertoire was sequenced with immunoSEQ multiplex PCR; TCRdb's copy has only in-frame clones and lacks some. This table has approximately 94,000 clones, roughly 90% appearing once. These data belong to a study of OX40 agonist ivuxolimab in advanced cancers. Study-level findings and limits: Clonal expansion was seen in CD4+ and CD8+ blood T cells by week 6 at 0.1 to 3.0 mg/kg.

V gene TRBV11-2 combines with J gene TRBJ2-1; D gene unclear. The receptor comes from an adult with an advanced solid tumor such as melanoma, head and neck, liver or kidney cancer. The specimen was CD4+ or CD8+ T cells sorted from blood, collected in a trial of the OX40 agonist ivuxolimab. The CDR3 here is CASSPVSYNEQFF. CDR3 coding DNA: TGTGCCAGCAGCCCAGTGTCCTACAATGAGCAGTTCTTC.